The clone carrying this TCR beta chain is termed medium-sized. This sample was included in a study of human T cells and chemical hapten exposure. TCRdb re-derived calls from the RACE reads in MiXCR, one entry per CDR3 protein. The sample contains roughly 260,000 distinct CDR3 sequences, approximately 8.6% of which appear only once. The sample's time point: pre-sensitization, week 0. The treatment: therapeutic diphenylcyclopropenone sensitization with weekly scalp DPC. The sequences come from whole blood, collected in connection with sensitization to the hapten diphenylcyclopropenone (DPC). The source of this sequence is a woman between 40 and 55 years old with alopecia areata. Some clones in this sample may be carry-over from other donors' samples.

CDR3 amino acids: CASSATGRNNEQFF. The CDR3, as DNA: TGTGCCAGCAGTGCAACCGGGAGAAACAATGAGCAGTTCTTC. V is TRBV12-3 or TRBV12-4 and J is TRBJ2-1; perhaps TRBD2 as D (6 bases). Trimming cost V 5 bases and J 5 bases, with 13 bases left between them. CDR3 length equals 14 residues.